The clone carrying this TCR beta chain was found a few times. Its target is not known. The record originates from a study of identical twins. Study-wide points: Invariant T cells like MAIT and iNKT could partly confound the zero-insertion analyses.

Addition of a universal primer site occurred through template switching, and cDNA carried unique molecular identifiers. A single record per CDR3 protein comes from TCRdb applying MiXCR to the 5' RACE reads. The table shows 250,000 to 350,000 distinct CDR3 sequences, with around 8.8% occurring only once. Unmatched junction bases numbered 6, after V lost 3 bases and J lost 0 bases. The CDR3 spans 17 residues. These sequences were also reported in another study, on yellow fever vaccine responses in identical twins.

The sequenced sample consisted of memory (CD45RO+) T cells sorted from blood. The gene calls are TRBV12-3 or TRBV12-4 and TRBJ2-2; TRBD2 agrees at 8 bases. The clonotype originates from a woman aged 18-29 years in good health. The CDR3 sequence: CASSFLPGGTNTGELFF. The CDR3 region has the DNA TGTGCCAGCAGTTTTTTACCGGGGGGGACGAACACCGGGGAGCTGTTTTTT.